The 30 T cell receptor beta chains below were found in one sample sequenced in a study of response to subunit inactivated influenza vaccine. Each CDR3 protein is one row after TCRdb ran MiXCR on the RT-PCR reads. The sample includes roughly 790,000 distinct CDR3 sequences, around 20% seen only once; the top ten take roughly a tenth. The sequencing used PBMCs from blood, collected 5 days after vaccination. The receptors were sampled from a man over 45 who received an inactivated influenza vaccine.

The V call is TRBV7-3, the J call TRBJ2-1, with 12 bases identical to TRBD2. The V segment lost 5 bases and the J segment 8 bases; nucleotides outside the gene matches: 13. There are 17 residues in the CDR3. The V gene's germline CDR1 is SGHTA and CDR2 FQGTGA. CDR3 DNA sequence: TGTGCCAGCAGCGGCCAGACTAGCGGGGGAGGGGGCTATGAGCAGTTCTTC. Translated, it gives CASSGQTSGGGGYEQFF.

The genes are TRBV14 and TRBJ1-4, with 11 nucleotides matching TRBD1. Germline V gene lookup returns CDR1 SGHDN and CDR2 FVKESK. There are 15 residues in the CDR3. With V trimmed by 6 bases and J by 2 bases, 2 bases remained unmatched. This CDR3 is CASSRDRGTNEKLFF. The CDR3 bases are TGTGCCAGCAGTCGGGACAGGGGGACTAATGAAAAACTGTTTTTT.

This clonotype was counted a few times. V is TRBV20-1 and J is TRBJ1-1; D possibly corresponds to TRBD1 (5 bases). Germline V gene data show CDR1 as DFQATT and CDR2 as SNEGSKA (reference sequence). The CDR3 is 16 residues long. V was pared by 0 bases and J by 1 base, with 15 bases between. This chain's CDR3 is CSARDLSSRANTEAFF. The DNA for the CDR3 is TGCAGTGCTAGAGATCTTAGCAGCAGGGCGAACACTGAAGCTTTCTTT.

This clonotype was seen a few times. The chain is built from TRBV24-1 and TRBJ2-3; unclear D gene. V gave up 4 bases and J gave up 5 bases, with 3 bases separating them. The CDR3 runs 11 residues. CDR1 KGHDR and CDR2 SFDVKD come from the germline V gene. The CDR3 DNA follows: TGTGCCACCAGTGAACTAGATACGCAGTATTTT. Protein sequence: CATSELDTQYF.

This clonotype appeared a few times. The chain is built from TRBV20-1 and TRBJ2-2; D gene ambiguous. The V gene's germline CDR1 is DFQATT and CDR2 SNEGSKA (reference sequence). The CDR3 is 13 amino acids. Trimming took 4 bases from V and 1 from J, leaving 7 bases between them. The CDR3 region is CSAIHRNTGELFF. The CDR3 nucleotides are TGCAGTGCTATACACCGGAACACCGGGGAGCTGTTTTTT.

This sequence joins TRBV7-9 and TRBJ1-2, with D uncertain. The CDR3 is made up of 12 amino acids. CDR1 and CDR2 (germline): SEHNR, FQNEAQ (reference sequence). Trimming shortened V by 5 bases and J by 7 bases, and 11 bases separated the two germline ends. CDR3 protein: CASSGSDGGYTF. The DNA of the CDR3 is TGTGCCAGCAGCGGGAGCGATGGTGGCTACACCTTC.

This clonotype was counted only a few times. J is TRBJ2-1 and V is TRBV11-3; TRBD2 matches at 9 bases. CDR1 is SGHNT, CDR2 YENEEA, per germline. CDR3 length equals 18 residues. J lost 6 bases, V lost 2 bases, and 14 bases had no gene match. The CDR3 is CASSLLAGGLSASNEQFF. The CDR3 nucleotides read TGTGCCAGCAGCTTACTTGCGGGGGGGCTCTCCGCATCCAATGAGCAGTTCTTC.

This clonotype was counted ten times or more. The chain carries TRBV12-3 or TRBV12-4 and TRBJ2-7; D call uncertain. V was pared by 5 bases and J by 0 bases, with 8 bases between. The CDR3 totals 13 residues. CDR3 sequence reads: CASSPRNSYEQYF. CDR3 coding DNA: TGTGCCAGCAGTCCGCGCAACTCCTACGAGCAGTACTTC.

This chain connects TRBV5-5 to TRBJ2-3; 8 positions agree with TRBD1. The CDR3 spans 18 residues. From germline, CDR1 is SGHKS and CDR2 YYEKEE (reference sequence). V lost 4 bases and J lost 3; bases outside the gene matches: 16. CDR3 nucleotides: TGTGCCAGCAGCGCGTGGGGGTCTGGACAGGGTCGAACAGATACGCAGTATTTT. Protein product: CASSAWGSGQGRTDTQYF. Variable domain in full (rest from reference TRBV5-5 and TRBJ2-3): DAGVTQSPTHLIKTRGQQVTLRCSPISGHKSVSWYQQVLGQGPQFIFQYYEKEERGRGNFPDRFSARQFPNYSSELNVNALLLGDSALYLCASSAWGSGQGRTDTQYFGPGTRLTVL.

This clonotype was seen a handful of times. The J gene is TRBJ2-1, the V gene TRBV15; weak D call: TRBD1 (6 bases). Trimming cost V 4 bases and J 4 bases, with 11 bases left between them. Germline V lookup: CDR1 LNHNV, CDR2 YYDKDF (reference sequence). The CDR3 sequence is 14 residues long. The CDR3 DNA is TGTGCCACCAGCATTGGACAGTTATACAATGAGCAGTTCTTC. It specifies CATSIGQLYNEQFF.

The chain couples TRBV15 to TRBJ2-1; D not resolved. The V end was cut by 5 bases, the J end by 2 bases, with 13 bases between. The germline CDR1 and CDR2 sequences are LNHNV and YYDKDF (reference sequence). The CDR3 runs to 15 residues. CDR3 residues: CATSAEPGAYNEQFF. For the CDR3, the DNA is TGTGCCACCAGCGCAGAGCCTGGGGCCTACAATGAGCAGTTCTTC.

This clonotype has only a few counts. The gene calls are TRBV18 and TRBJ1-6; a weak D match, TRBD1 (6 bases). The germline V gene has CDR1 KGHSH and CDR2 LQKENI. This CDR3 is built from 16 residues. Deletions cut 0 bases from V and 14 bases from J, with 20 bases between. CDR3 in amino acids: CASSPPGTGQFSALHF. The CDR3 nucleotides read TGTGCCAGCTCACCACCTGGGACCGGACAGTTTTCGGCCCTCCACTTT.

This clonotype showed up just a few times. The V call is TRBV12-3 or TRBV12-4, the J call TRBJ2-1; 8 bases fit TRBD2. V shed 7 bases and J 8 bases; nucleotides not matched to a gene: 13. This CDR3 comprises 15 residues. In DNA, the CDR3 is TGTGCCAGCACCTTGTGGGGACTAGATGTCTATGAGCAGTTCTTC. This gives the protein CASTLWGLDVYEQFF.

The rearrangement joins TRBV10-3 to TRBJ2-3; D is undetermined. The CDR3 totals 13 residues. Trimming removed 6 bases from V and 1 base from J, with 8 bases in between. The germline CDR1 and CDR2 sequences are ENHRY and SYGVKD. This CDR3 is CAIRPGGTDTQYF. The CDR3 DNA sequence: TGTGCCATCAGGCCCGGAGGCACAGATACGCAGTATTTT.

A note on this clonotype: This may stem from a read error, because a much larger clone lies one nucleotide away. The rearrangement links TRBV5-1 to TRBJ1-3; D is uncertain. Germline V gives CDR1 SGHRS, CDR2 YFSETQ. CDR3 size: 15 residues. Trimming stripped 2 bases from V and 2 bases from J, with 11 bases between. CDR3 residues: CASSFGQATGNTIYF. CDR3 bases: TGCGCCAGCAGCTTTGGGCAGGCAACTGGAAACACCATATATTTT.

This chain links TRBV12-3 or TRBV12-4 with TRBJ1-5; TRBD1 aligns across 7 bases. The CDR3 runs 14 residues. J gave up 2 bases and V 10 bases, and 8 bases lay outside the gene matches. Written as DNA, the CDR3 is TGTGCCATCATGACAGGGTTCGGCAATCAGCCCCAGCATTTT. It specifies CAIMTGFGNQPQHF.

V is TRBV20-1 and J is TRBJ2-3; D unclear. Per germline, CDR1 DFQATT and CDR2 SNEGSKA (reference sequence). The CDR3 loop spans 15 amino acids. The ends were cut back, 2 bases at V and 2 bases at J, with 14 bases in the middle. CDR3 in amino acids: CSARRRARYTDTQYF. CDR3 DNA: TGCAGTGCTAGAAGACGGGCTAGGTACACAGATACGCAGTATTTT.

The chain links TRBV7-8 to TRBJ2-7; 10 bases line up with TRBD2. CDR1 and CDR2 (germline): SGHVS, FQNEAQ. J lost 3 bases, V lost 2 bases, and 10 bases had no gene match. The CDR3 length is 17 residues. This CDR3 reads CASSLLASGSMFYEQYF. Written as DNA, the CDR3 is TGTGCCAGCAGCTTACTAGCTAGCGGGAGCATGTTCTACGAGCAGTACTTC.

The rearrangement joins TRBV20-1 to TRBJ2-1, with D tentatively TRBD2 (6 bases). Trimming cost V 2 bases and J 2 bases, with 13 bases left between them. CDR3 length equals 15 residues. Per the germline V gene, CDR1 is DFQATT and CDR2 is SNEGSKA (reference sequence). CDR3 protein: CSARQRTSPYNEQFF. The CDR3 coding sequence is TGCAGTGCTAGACAGCGAACTAGCCCCTACAATGAGCAGTTCTTC.

This chain uses TRBV28 with TRBJ2-3; 7 nucleotides line up with TRBD2. CDR3 length equals 12 residues. Germline V lookup: CDR1 MDHEN, CDR2 SYDVKM. V gave up 7 bases and J gave up 10 bases; unmatched junction bases: 8. CDR3 protein: CASTQPAGPQYF. The CDR3 coding sequence is TGTGCCAGCACACAACCAGCGGGACCGCAGTATTTT.

This clonotype came up a few times. This chain links TRBV29-1 with TRBJ2-3, with TRBD1 identical over 10 bases. This CDR3 has 13 amino acids. The V segment lost 6 bases and the J segment 4 bases; nucleotides outside the gene matches: 4. Germline assignment: CDR1 SQVTM and CDR2 ANQGSEA. DNA for the CDR3: TGCAGCGTCTCCGGGACAGGGGCAGATACGCAGTATTTT. Amino acid sequence: CSVSGTGADTQYF.

This clonotype was counted only a few times. This chain links TRBV7-9 with TRBJ2-1; 10 bases line up with TRBD1. CDR3 size: 16 residues. V lost 3 bases, J lost 7 bases, and 9 bases stayed unmatched. Germline lookup yields CDR1 SEHNR and CDR2 FQNEAQ (reference sequence). CDR3 DNA: TGTGCCAGCAGCTTCCCCCGGGACAGGGGAGTGAATGAGCAGTTCTTC. This sequence encodes CASSFPRDRGVNEQFF.

This clonotype came up many times. This sequence joins TRBV4-3 and TRBJ2-7; TRBD1 matches 8 bases. CDR1 LGHNA and CDR2 YSLEER come from the germline V gene. Germline trimming cut 0 bases from V and 3 bases from J; bases unmatched to any gene: 1. CDR3 length equals 14 residues. CDR3 bases: TGCGCCAGCAGCCAAGACAGGGGGCTCTACGAGCAGTACTTC. Encoded protein: CASSQDRGLYEQYF.

DNA of the CDR3: TGTGCCAGCAGACCGGACAGGGGAGCTTATCAGCCCCAGCATTTT. Encoded protein: CASRPDRGAYQPQHF. This chain connects TRBV12-3 or TRBV12-4 to TRBJ1-5; 9 bases line up with TRBD1. Trimming took 6 bases from V and 5 from J; bases not matched to a gene: 8. This CDR3 comprises 15 residues.

The table lists this clonotype with many counts. The chain recombines TRBV11-1 with TRBJ2-3, with D possibly TRBD2 on 5 matching bases. The CDR3 is 19 amino acids. Germline assignment: CDR1 SGHAT and CDR2 FQDESV (reference sequence). V was trimmed by 0 bases and J by 2 bases, leaving 21 bases between them. CDR3 DNA sequence: TGTGCCAGCAGCTTAGCCGGAGGCCTTCGAGGAACCTTCACAGATACGCAGTATTTT. Its translation: CASSLAGGLRGTFTDTQYF.

The chain combines TRBV5-1 with TRBJ1-1; 8 positions match TRBD1. V shed 4 bases, J shed 3 bases, and the junction held 8 bases outside the gene matches. Per germline, CDR1 SGHRS and CDR2 YFSETQ. The CDR3 has 15 amino acids. CDR3 DNA sequence: TGCGCCAGCAGCCGCGGACAGGGAGGATACACTGAAGCTTTCTTT. Translated, it gives CASSRGQGGYTEAFF. Based on the CDR3 plus reference TRBV5-1 and TRBJ1-1, the full variable domain is KAGVTQTPRYLIKTRGQQVTLSCSPISGHRSVSWYQQTPGQGLQFLFEYFSETQRNKGNFPGRFSGRQFSNSRSEMNVSTLELGDSALYLCASSRGQGGYTEAFFGQGTRLTVV.

V and J are TRBV27 and TRBJ1-1, with 8 positions matching TRBD1. The CDR3 is made up of 15 amino acids. Per germline, CDR1 MNHEY and CDR2 SMNVEV (reference sequence). The junction had 15 bases not matched to a gene; V was cut back by 8 bases and J by 7 bases. The CDR3 DNA reads as TGTGCCAGCTTTGGAAGGGTCCAGGGGGCCGGTGAAGCTTTCTTT. Translated, it gives CASFGRVQGAGEAFF.

V gene TRBV7-9 combines with J gene TRBJ1-4, with D uncertain. Trimming cost V 8 bases and J 7 bases, with 8 bases left between them. This CDR3 is 11 amino acids long. CDR1 is SEHNR, CDR2 FQNEAQ, per germline (reference sequence). The chain's CDR3 is CASGIGEKLFF. CDR3 in DNA: TGTGCCAGCGGTATAGGTGAAAAACTGTTTTTT.

V is TRBV29-1 and J is TRBJ2-3; 10 bases agree with TRBD2. Trimming at V came to 4 bases and at J to 4 bases, leaving 23 bases not matched to a gene. The germline gives CDR1 SQVTM, CDR2 ANQGSEA. The CDR3 runs to 20 residues. CDR3 in DNA: TGCAGCGTTGTGATAGCCCCTGGACTAGCGGCGGGAGGTTATGCAGATACGCAGTATTTT. Translated, it gives CSVVIAPGLAAGGYADTQYF.

This clonotype was seen more than once but under ten times. The chain has TRBV7-8 and TRBJ2-3; perhaps TRBD1 as D (5 bases). V gave up 5 bases and J gave up 7 bases, with 13 bases separating them. This CDR3 spans 13 amino acids. Germline V CDR1 and CDR2: SGHVS, FQNEAQ. The CDR3 is CASSEQQVYTQYF. Here the CDR3 DNA reads TGTGCCAGCAGCGAACAACAGGTTTATACGCAGTATTTT. The entire variable domain, with the rest obtained from reference TRBV7-8 and TRBJ2-3, is as follows: GAGVSQSPRYKVAKRGQDVALRCDPISGHVSLFWYQQALGQGPEFLTYFQNEAQLDKSGLPSDRFFAERPEGSVSTLKIQRTQQEDSAVYLCASSEQQVYTQYFGPGTRLTVL.